Shown below are 20 T cell receptor beta chains from a single sample sequenced in a study of T cell clusters in autoimmune cytopenias. TRB rearrangements were amplified by touch-down multiplex PCR with mixed TRB-A/B primers. TCRdb re-called the multiplex PCR reads and gives one entry per CDR3 protein, without DNA. The sample totals 3,000 to 3,500 distinct CDR3 sequences. Each sample's input was approximately 270 ng genomic DNA, 35,000 to 40,000 genome equivalents. Input material: peripheral blood. The receptors originated from a human donor with an autoimmune cytopenia, with autoimmune hepatitis or in good health (not recorded which).

The chain has TRBV5-1 and TRBJ2-1; TCRdb reports TRBD2, a call that lacks DNA to check it against. This CDR3 region has 17 residues. Per germline, CDR1 SGHRS and CDR2 YFSETQ. The CDR3 loop reads CASSLEASGKSYNEQFF.

The chain combines TRBV13 with TRBJ1-2; TCRdb indicates TRBD1, and absent DNA this call remains unverified. The germline CDR1 and CDR2 sequences are PRHDT and FYEKMQ (reference sequence). The CDR3 consists of 17 residues. CDR3 amino acids: CASSLTWQGDTDYGYTF.

This chain uses TRBV7-9 with TRBJ2-2; TCRdb indicates TRBD1, and absent DNA this call remains unverified. Germline V lookup: CDR1 SEHNR, CDR2 FQNEAQ (reference sequence). The CDR3 is made up of 15 amino acids. The CDR3 spells CASSSPGQVTGELFF.

Frequency places this clonotype as medium-sized. The V gene is TRBV5-6, the J gene TRBJ2-7. Germline CDR1 and CDR2: SGHDT and YYEEEE. The length of the CDR3 is 14 residues. The CDR3 spells CASRAAGAAHEQYF.

This clonotype registers medium-sized by frequency. This rearrangement joins TRBV7-9 to TRBJ2-1. There are 13 residues in the CDR3. Germline CDR1 is SEHNR and CDR2 is FQNEAQ (reference sequence). CDR3 residues: CASSLARVNEQFF. Based on the CDR3 plus reference TRBV7-9 and TRBJ2-1, the full variable domain is DTGVSQNPRHKITKRGQNVTFRCDPISEHNRLYWYRQTLGQGPEFLTYFQNEAQLEKSRLLSDRFSAERPKGSFSTLEIQRTEQGDSAMYLCASSLARVNEQFFGPGTRLTVL.

This clonotype is classed as medium-sized by frequency. The chain employs TRBV7-9 and TRBJ2-1; TCRdb picks TRBD1, but there is no DNA to check that call. The CDR3 length is 15 residues. From germline, CDR1 is SEHNR and CDR2 FQNEAQ (reference sequence). CDR3 residues: CASSLDASGRDEQFF.

This clonotype is called medium-sized (0.01 to 0.1%) based on its frequency. V usage is TRBV19 and J usage is TRBJ2-7; TCRdb calls TRBD1, which cannot be checked without DNA. The CDR3 has 16 residues. CDR1 LNHDA and CDR2 SQIVND come from the germline V gene (reference sequence). CDR3 in amino acids: CASSKPSAGDRYEQYF.

This clonotype is identified as medium-sized from frequency. This chain links TRBV10-3 with TRBJ2-7; absent DNA, TCRdb's TRBD2 call cannot be checked. This CDR3 region has 14 residues. The V gene's germline CDR1 is ENHRY and CDR2 SYGVKD. The CDR3 loop reads CAASSGGGSYEQYF.

The rearrangement joins TRBV19 to TRBJ2-1; TCRdb's D call of TRBD2 is untestable without DNA. Germline V gene data show CDR1 as LNHDA and CDR2 as SQIVND (reference sequence). The CDR3 runs 14 residues. This CDR3 reads CASSIVAGRNEQFF.

The chain employs TRBV6-1 and TRBJ1-2. Germline loops: CDR1 MNHNS, CDR2 SASEGT. The CDR3 is made up of 13 amino acids. CDR3 residues: CASSEQPNYGYTF.

In terms of frequency, this clonotype is medium-sized. V gene TRBV7-9 combines with J gene TRBJ1-6. The CDR3 extends over 13 amino acids. Germline V gives CDR1 SEHNR, CDR2 FQNEAQ (reference sequence). This CDR3 is CASSLAGNSPLHF.

Its frequency marks this clonotype as medium-sized. The J gene is TRBJ2-7, the V gene TRBV27; there is no DNA to check the TCRdb D call of TRBD2. CDR1 is MNHEY and CDR2 is SMNVEV in the germline V gene (reference sequence). The CDR3 sequence is 16 residues long. The CDR3 is CASSFGLAEGPGEQYF.

Its frequency marks this clonotype as medium-sized (0.01 to 0.1%). V and J are TRBV6-5 and TRBJ2-1. CDR3 length: 13 amino acids. CDR1 and CDR2 (germline): MNHEY, SVGAGI. Here the CDR3 reads CASSYSKLNEQFF.

The chain joins TRBV12-3 or TRBV12-4 to TRBJ1-2; TCRdb indicates TRBD1, and absent DNA this call remains unverified. CDR3 length: 14 amino acids. The CDR3 sequence: CASSRQGPNYGYTF.

This clonotype is labeled medium-sized based on frequency. The CDR3 sequence: CASSIEARGPGNTIYF. The chain has TRBV19 and TRBJ1-3; TCRdb gives TRBD1 as the D gene, but with no DNA this cannot be confirmed. The CDR3 length is 16 residues. CDR1 is LNHDA, CDR2 SQIVND, per germline (reference sequence).

This clonotype is identified as medium-sized from frequency. The V and J genes are TRBV6-5 and TRBJ1-2. Germline V gene sequence: CDR1 MNHEY, CDR2 SVGAGI. The CDR3 is 13 residues long. CDR3 in amino acids: CASSLGRPYGYTF.

The rearrangement joins TRBV5-1 to TRBJ2-3; as DNA is missing, the TRBD2 call by TCRdb cannot be tested. CDR3 length: 14 residues. Looked up from germline, CDR1 is SGHRS and CDR2 is YFSETQ. This CDR3 reads CASRGGVSWDTQYF.

In terms of frequency, this clonotype is medium-sized. The chain carries TRBV18 and TRBJ2-2; TCRdb returns TRBD1, unconfirmable since there is no DNA. Germline values: CDR1 KGHSH, CDR2 LQKENI. The CDR3 contains 15 residues. The chain's CDR3 is CASSRTVGDTGELFF.

This clonotype is labeled medium-sized (0.01 to 0.1%) based on frequency. The chain is built from TRBV7-2 and TRBJ2-3; as DNA is missing, the TRBD2 call by TCRdb cannot be tested. Germline CDR1 is SGHTA and CDR2 is FQGNSA. This CDR3 region has 16 residues. This CDR3 reads CANLLTSIRSTDTQYF.

The chain employs TRBV7-9 and TRBJ2-2; TCRdb indicates TRBD1, and absent DNA this call remains unverified. From germline, CDR1 is SEHNR and CDR2 FQNEAQ (reference sequence). CDR3 length: 19 residues. CDR3 protein: CASSSSIFRTADGTGELFF.